One sample yielded the 28 T cell receptor beta chains listed below, sequenced in a study of spatial heterogeneity in lung cancer. Via MiXCR, TCRdb re-called the 5' RACE reads, giving one row per CDR3 protein. The sample carries approximately 12,000 distinct CDR3 sequences, roughly 6.2% recorded once. The time point denotes: sample taken at primary tumor resection. Whole RNA obtained from tumor, nontumor lung or frozen PBMC underwent sequencing without sorting. Sequences were derived from normal lung tissue next to the tumor, sampled at surgery. These receptors came from a male donor with early-stage non-small cell lung cancer.

In regard to this clonotype: This beta chain is an unintended read in a library built for alpha chains; its size means little. The V and J genes are TRBV3-1 and TRBJ1-1, with TRBD1 matching over 7 bases. Germline-derived CDR1 and CDR2 are LGHDT and YNNKEL (reference sequence). The trim removed 0 bases at V and 4 bases at J, leaving 8 bases unmatched. The CDR3 is 16 amino acids. The CDR3 bases are TGTGCCAGCAGCCAAGATATGGCAGGGGGGGTCACTGAAGCTTTCTTT. It is translated as CASSQDMAGGVTEAFF.

By its share, this clonotype is medium-sized. This beta chain is a stray sequence in a library constructed for alpha chains; its clone size is not meaningful. CDR3 in amino acids: CASSAGAGELFF. CDR3 DNA sequence: TGCGCCAGCAGCGCGGGTGCCGGGGAGCTGTTTTTT. The genes are TRBV5-1 and TRBJ2-2; a weak D match, TRBD2 (5 bases). With 4 bases removed from V and 6 bases from J, the gap between germline ends came to 7 bases. Germline-derived CDR1 and CDR2 are SGHRS and YFSETQ. There are 12 residues in the CDR3. Combining the CDR3 with reference TRBV5-1 and TRBJ2-2 gives the whole variable domain KAGVTQTPRYLIKTRGQQVTLSCSPISGHRSVSWYQQTPGQGLQFLFEYFSETQRNKGNFPGRFSGRQFSNSRSEMNVSTLELGDSALYLCASSAGAGELFFGEGSRLTVL.

By share, this clonotype counts as medium-sized. Since it is a stray read in a library aimed at alpha chains, this beta chain has a size that is not meaningful. V gene TRBV25-1 combines with J gene TRBJ2-1; D is perhaps TRBD2 (6 bases). The V and J ends lost 6 bases and 6 bases respectively, with 12 bases between them. This CDR3 comprises 13 residues. In germline, CDR1 is MGHDK, CDR2 SYGVNS. The CDR3 here is CASRAGRGNEQFF. The CDR3 DNA reads TGTGCCAGCAGAGCGGGTCGGGGCAATGAGCAGTTCTTC.

A remark on this clonotype: The library was prepared for alpha chains; this beta chain is a stray read, so its frequency means little. The J gene is TRBJ2-7, the V gene TRBV12-3 or TRBV12-4; D unclear. V was clipped by 3 bases and J by 2 bases, with 11 bases between them. The CDR3 totals 14 residues. The CDR3 nucleotides are TGTGCCAGCAGTTTTTCCTCCACCGCCTACGAGCAGTACTTC. Amino acid sequence: CASSFSSTAYEQYF.

This clonotype was recorded at least ten times. The library was prepared for alpha chains; this beta chain is a stray read, so its frequency means little. The chain has TRBV20-1 and TRBJ2-7; either TRBD1 or TRBD2 may supply D (6 bases each). V was shortened by 3 bases and J by 6 bases, with 24 bases between the two germline ends. This CDR3 spans 16 amino acids. The germline gives CDR1 DFQATT, CDR2 SNEGSKA (reference sequence). The CDR3 DNA reads as TGCAGTGCTAGTCGCCCGGGGGCGCGGGCTAGTGGCGAGCAGTACTTC. This sequence encodes CSASRPGARASGEQYF.

This clonotype has a count of ten or more. This beta chain appears as a stray read in a library generated for alpha chains; its size is not informative. J is TRBJ1-1 and V is TRBV29-1; 7 bases map to TRBD1. From germline, CDR1 is SQVTM and CDR2 ANQGSEA. This CDR3 has 14 amino acids. V was pared by 8 bases and J by 0 bases, with 9 bases of the junction left unmatched. The CDR3 loop reads CSLSRGGMNTEAFF. As DNA, the CDR3 is TGCAGCCTCTCCAGGGGGGGGATGAACACTGAAGCTTTCTTT.

The sample holds many counts of this clonotype. This beta chain is off target for a library built for alpha chains, so its abundance means little. This chain joins TRBV28 and TRBJ1-4; a weak D match, TRBD1 (5 bases). Germline CDR1 reads MDHEN; CDR2 reads SYDVKM. The CDR3 length is 10 residues. With 8 bases removed from V and 15 bases from J, the gap between germline ends came to 13 bases. The CDR3 bases are TGTGCCAGCCGCAGGGACTCGATGTTTTTT. Translation: CASRRDSMFF.

As for this clonotype: Within a library made for alpha chains, this beta chain is off target, and its count is uninformative. The V gene is TRBV6-6, the J gene TRBJ1-1; TRBD1 matches at 7 bases. This CDR3 spans 15 amino acids. V was clipped by 2 bases and J by 5 bases; unmatched bases: 8. The V gene's germline CDR1 is MNHNY and CDR2 SVGAGI (reference sequence). CDR3 DNA: TGTGCCAGCAGTTACAAGGGGGCGCGGGGAACTGAAGCTTTCTTT. Translated: CASSYKGARGTEAFF.

This clonotype was found many times. This beta chain is a stray sequence in a library constructed for alpha chains; its clone size is not meaningful. The rearrangement joins TRBV29-1 to TRBJ2-1, with 8 bases lining up with TRBD2. CDR3 length: 14 amino acids. CDR1 is SQVTM and CDR2 is ANQGSEA in the germline V gene. Losses at the gene ends were 6 bases for V and 9 bases for J; bases not matched to a gene: 13. The CDR3 nucleotides are TGCAGCGTCGAAAAGGGACTAGTTACTGGTGAGCAGTTCTTC. Encoded protein: CSVEKGLVTGEQFF.

This clonotype occurred many times. This beta chain lies outside the target of a library built for alpha chains; its clone size means little. The V gene is TRBV20-1, the J gene TRBJ1-1; tentatively, D is TRBD1 (6 bases). With 3 bases removed from V and 7 bases from J, the gap between germline ends came to 15 bases. Per germline, CDR1 DFQATT and CDR2 SNEGSKA (reference sequence). This CDR3 comprises 13 residues. CDR3 loop: CSARLLPRGEAFF. The CDR3 DNA is TGCAGTGCTAGGCTCCTACCCAGGGGTGAAGCTTTCTTT.

This clonotype showed up just a few times. This beta chain slipped into a library made for alpha chains as a stray read, so its size is not meaningful. The CDR3: CASSINWRAPEAFF. CDR3 nucleotides: TGTGCCAGTAGTATTAATTGGAGGGCCCCTGAAGCTTTCTTT. The chain uses TRBV19 and TRBJ1-1; D uncertain. Looked up from germline, CDR1 is LNHDA and CDR2 is SQIVND (reference sequence). CDR3 length: 14 residues. The germline V and J ends were trimmed by 3 bases and 6 bases, with 14 bases remaining between them. Filled out from reference TRBV19 and TRBJ1-1, the complete variable domain reads DGGITQSPKYLFRKEGQNVTLSCEQNLNHDAMYWYRQDPGQGLRLIYYSQIVNDFQKGDIAEGYSVSREKKESFPLTVTSAQKNPTAFYLCASSINWRAPEAFFGQGTRLTVV.

This clonotype was seen repeatedly, ten times or more. This beta chain was picked up by a library intended for alpha chains and is off target, so its count carries little meaning. This chain links TRBV5-1 with TRBJ2-7; D possibly corresponds to TRBD1 (5 bases). The CDR3 is 13 residues long. V was cut by 8 bases and J by 0 bases, with 12 bases left in between. Germline V lookup: CDR1 SGHRS, CDR2 YFSETQ. In nucleotides, the CDR3 is TGCGCCAGTAGGGGCGGCCTCTCCTACGAGCAGTACTTC. This translates into CASRGGLSYEQYF.

This clonotype has at least ten counts. Since it is a stray read in a library aimed at alpha chains, this beta chain has a size that is not meaningful. The V call is TRBV7-3, the J call TRBJ1-2; a possible D gene is TRBD1 (5 bases). The V end lost 6 bases, the J end lost 7 bases, and 12 bases lay between the germline ends. Per the germline V gene, CDR1 is SGHTA and CDR2 is FQGTGA. The CDR3 totals 12 residues. CDR3 region: CASRKSGPGYTF. CDR3 in DNA: TGTGCCAGCAGGAAATCAGGGCCTGGCTACACCTTC.

This clonotype came up many times. This beta chain represents an off-target read in a library built for alpha chains; its size is of limited meaning. V is TRBV30 and J is TRBJ2-7, with 7 bases aligning to TRBD2. CDR3 length equals 14 residues. J was trimmed by 1 base and V by 0 bases; bases with no gene match: 3. The germline V gene encodes CDR1 GTSNPN and CDR2 SVGIG (reference sequence). For the CDR3, the DNA is TGTGCCTGGAGTGTGCCCGGGAGGTCCTACGAGCAGTACTTC. This encodes CAWSVPGRSYEQYF.

This clonotype was observed many times. A junction boundary mismatches the germline segment, possibly from a read error. The library was built for alpha chains, so this beta chain is an off-target read and its size means little. The CDR3 nucleotides are TGTGCTAGCAGCTACGGCCACGGGGAGACCCAGTACTTC. This sequence encodes CASSYGHGETQYF. This rearrangement joins TRBV7-7 to TRBJ2-5, with D unclear. This CDR3 comprises 13 residues. Per germline, CDR1 SSHAT and CDR2 FNYEAQ (reference sequence).

This clonotype showed up many times. A library made for alpha chains picked up this beta chain off target, so its size means little. The chain joins TRBV5-4 to TRBJ2-3; D remains ambiguous. The CDR3 spans 14 residues. Trimming took off 9 bases at V and 0 bases at J, with 14 bases between the two ends. The V gene's germline CDR1 is SGHNT and CDR2 YYREEE (reference sequence). CDR3: CATQRVSSTDTQYF. The CDR3 nucleotides read TGTGCCACCCAGCGCGTTTCTAGCACAGATACGCAGTATTTT.

This clonotype was seen many times. The size of this beta chain means little, since it is a stray read in a library made for alpha chains. V gene TRBV7-2 combines with J gene TRBJ1-1; D remains unclear. V was pared by 2 bases and J by 7 bases, with 11 bases between. Germline assignment: CDR1 SGHTA and CDR2 FQGNSA. CDR3 length: 13 residues. The CDR3 DNA follows: TGTGCCAGCAGCTTAAGGTTGGGCGGTGAAGCTTTCTTT. Protein sequence: CASSLRLGGEAFF.

In regard to this clonotype: This beta chain is a stray read from a library made for alpha chains; its abundance is not meaningful. Written as DNA, the CDR3 is TGTGCCAGCAGTAGGACTAGCGGGAGTGGAAACATTCAGTACTTC. It yields the protein CASSRTSGSGNIQYF. This sequence joins TRBV7-2 and TRBJ2-4; TRBD2 agrees at 13 bases. CDR1 and CDR2 from the germline V gene are SGHTA and FQGNSA. The V segment lost 6 bases and the J segment 6 bases; nucleotides outside the gene matches: 5. This CDR3 spans 15 amino acids.

This clonotype was observed a handful of times. Since it is a stray read in a library aimed at alpha chains, this beta chain has a size that is not meaningful. This sequence joins TRBV9 and TRBJ1-5; 9 bases map to TRBD1. The CDR3 contains 14 residues. In germline, CDR1 is SGDLS, CDR2 YYNGEE. With 2 bases clipped from V and 6 bases from J, the junction kept 3 bases outside the gene matches. The CDR3 here is CASSVGQGSQPQHF. CDR3 sequence (DNA): TGTGCCAGCAGCGTGGGACAGGGCAGTCAGCCCCAGCATTTT.

This clonotype was seen a handful of times. This beta chain came through as a stray read in a library set up for alpha chains, and its size says little. The chain uses TRBV23-1 and TRBJ2-4; D may be TRBD1 or TRBD2 (5 bases each). TRBV23-1 is an open reading frame, and its role is uncertain. The germline V and J ends were trimmed by 3 bases and 9 bases, with 21 bases remaining between them. CDR3 length: 16 amino acids. CDR3 region: CASSHFLGPCASIQYF. The CDR3, as DNA: TGCGCCAGCAGTCATTTCCTGGGACCCTGCGCGAGCATTCAGTACTTC.

At least ten counts were recorded for this clonotype. The library was designed around alpha chains, so this beta chain is a stray read whose abundance carries little weight. The gene calls are TRBV5-4 and TRBJ2-1; 8 bases agree with TRBD2. Germline values: CDR1 SGHNT, CDR2 YYREEE (reference sequence). This CDR3 is 15 amino acids long. V gave up 4 bases and J gave up 7 bases; unmatched junction bases: 10. The CDR3 reads CASSVQRGWVNEQFF. The CDR3 nucleotides are TGTGCCAGCAGCGTCCAGCGGGGGTGGGTGAATGAGCAGTTCTTC.

This clonotype has ten or more counts. This beta chain was picked up by a library intended for alpha chains and is off target, so its count carries little meaning. V gene TRBV20-1 combines with J gene TRBJ2-1; 9 positions match TRBD2. CDR1 is DFQATT and CDR2 is SNEGSKA in the germline V gene (reference sequence). This CDR3 comprises 14 residues. V shed 6 bases, J shed 7 bases, and the junction held 10 bases outside the gene matches. The CDR3 DNA reads as TGCAGTGCCGCGCGGGAGGGCCGAACGAATGAGCAGTTCTTC. It is translated as CSAAREGRTNEQFF.

This clonotype was recorded many times. Within a library made for alpha chains, this beta chain is off target, and its count is uninformative. The chain links TRBV6-1 to TRBJ2-2; 7 bases map to TRBD2. Germline-derived CDR1 and CDR2 are MNHNS and SASEGT. Trimming at V came to 7 bases and at J to 5 bases, leaving 4 bases not matched to a gene. This CDR3 region has 13 residues. CDR3 protein: CASTGGVTGELFF. CDR3 DNA sequence: TGTGCCAGCACGGGAGGAGTTACCGGGGAGCTGTTTTTT.

This clonotype was counted many times. The library was built for alpha chains, so this beta chain is an off-target read and its size means little. The V and J genes are TRBV7-8 and TRBJ1-6; D gene uncertain. Trimming shortened V by 5 bases and J by 6 bases, and 8 bases separated the two germline ends. The germline V gene has CDR1 SGHVS and CDR2 FQNEAQ. The length of the CDR3 is 13 residues. For the CDR3, the DNA is TGTGCCAGCAGCCCCAACCCTAATTCACCCCTCCACTTT. Amino acid sequence: CASSPNPNSPLHF.

This clonotype was recorded many times. Since it is a stray read in a library aimed at alpha chains, this beta chain has a size that is not meaningful. The rearrangement links TRBV12-3 or TRBV12-4 to TRBJ2-7, with 7 bases lining up with TRBD1. The CDR3 is 15 amino acids. V shed 5 bases, J shed 8 bases, and the junction held 15 bases outside the gene matches. The CDR3 protein is CASSETGTAPSQQYF. The CDR3 DNA follows: TGTGCCAGCAGTGAGACCGGGACAGCCCCCTCTCAGCAGTACTTC.

The table lists this clonotype with many counts. This beta chain is a stray sequence in a library constructed for alpha chains; its clone size is not meaningful. V gene TRBV10-3 combines with J gene TRBJ2-3; tentatively, D is TRBD2 (6 bases). V gave up 6 bases and J gave up 2 bases, with 12 bases separating them. CDR3 size: 14 residues. Germline V lookup: CDR1 ENHRY, CDR2 SYGVKD. In DNA, the CDR3 is TGTGCCATCAGACTAGCATGGAACACAGATACGCAGTATTTT. Encoded protein: CAIRLAWNTDTQYF.

This clonotype was detected a few times. This beta chain is a stray sequence in a library constructed for alpha chains; its clone size is not meaningful. The chain is built from TRBV27 and TRBJ2-2, with D possibly matching TRBD2 (5 bases). The CDR3 is 16 amino acids. CDR1 is MNHEY and CDR2 is SMNVEV in the germline V gene (reference sequence). V lost 2 bases and J lost 1, with 11 bases in between. CDR3 sequence (DNA): TGTGCCAGCAGTTTAGAGGGTGTGAAGAACACCGGGGAGCTGTTTTTT. Protein: CASSLEGVKNTGELFF.

This clonotype turned up a few times. Since it is a stray read in a library aimed at alpha chains, this beta chain has a size that is not meaningful. The chain links TRBV30 to TRBJ1-1; unclear D gene. CDR1 is GTSNPN and CDR2 is SVGIG in the germline V gene (reference sequence). The V and J ends lost 2 bases and 0 bases respectively, with 19 bases between them. The CDR3 contains 17 residues. The CDR3 region is CAWSLGPIEGMNTEAFF. In DNA, the CDR3 is TGTGCCTGGAGTTTGGGTCCGATCGAGGGAATGAACACTGAAGCTTTCTTT.